The clone carrying this T cell receptor (beta chain) was picked up many times. Its specificity is not known. The length of the CDR3 is 15 residues. Trimming removed 0 bases at V and 1 base at J, with 7 bases between. In germline, CDR1 is LNHDA, CDR2 SQIVND (reference sequence). This sample is drawn from a study of T cell repertoires in cytomegalovirus infection. TCRdb passed the reads through MiXCR, listing each CDR3 protein once. Of around 360,000 distinct CDR3 sequences detected, 34% appear once; the ten largest clones hold around an eighth. V gene TRBV19 combines with J gene TRBJ1-5; D not certain. The TCR sequence derives from a human donor in good health (CMV status not recorded). Some clones in this sample may be carry-over from other donors' samples. Sequenced here: cultured PBMCs, sampled from culture after CMV antigen stimulation. The DNA for the CDR3 is TGTGCCAGTAGTATAGATTTGGCAAGCAATCAGCCCCAGCATTTT. It encodes CASSIDLASNQPQHF.